This TCR beta chain appears in the sequencing data of a study of CD8 T cells in ankylosing spondylitis. Notes on the study in general: Disease-linked clones, CD8+, were relatively rare in peripheral blood. Reportedly, matched ankylosing spondylitis synovial fluid was significantly enriched for disease-linked clones. Characteristic, it appeared, of ankylosing spondylitis blood was a TCR beta motif of about eight highly homologous variants.

The CDR3 contains 17 residues. Losses at the gene ends were 2 bases for V and 5 bases for J; bases not matched to a gene: 11. Germline CDR1 KGHDR, CDR2 SFDVKD. TCR beta libraries were made by quantitative 5'-RACE with molecular barcodes. MiXCR, applied by TCRdb to the 5' RACE reads, yields one record per CDR3 protein. The data hold some 450,000 distinct CDR3 sequences, with 15% to 20% observed a single time. To note about this clonotype: Its antigen remains unidentified.

The clonotype comes from a male donor with ankylosing spondylitis. Sequencing used blood, either unsorted or a sorted T cell fraction (not recorded which). The rearrangement joins TRBV24-1 to TRBJ2-1; TRBD2 aligns across 7 bases. CDR3 sequence: CATSDWGGRTNDNEQFF. As DNA, the CDR3 is TGTGCCACCAGTGATTGGGGAGGGAGGACTAATGACAATGAGCAGTTCTTC.